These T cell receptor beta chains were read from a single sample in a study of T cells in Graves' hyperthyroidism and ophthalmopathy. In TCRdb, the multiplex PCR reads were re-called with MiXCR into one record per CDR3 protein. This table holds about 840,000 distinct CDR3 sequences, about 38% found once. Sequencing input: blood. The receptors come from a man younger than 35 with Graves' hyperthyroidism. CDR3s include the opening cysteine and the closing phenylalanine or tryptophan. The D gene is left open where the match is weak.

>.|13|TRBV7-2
CASSLTRDGPQHF
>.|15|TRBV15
CATSTLGDTGQPQHF
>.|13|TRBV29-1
CSVAPTRIGELFF
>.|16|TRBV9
CASRSGYRSMNTEAFF
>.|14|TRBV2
CASSRSSLTGELFF
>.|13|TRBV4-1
CASMGDPNYGYTF
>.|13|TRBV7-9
CASSLGFDTEAFF
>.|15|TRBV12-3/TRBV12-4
CASSFGGAGETEAFF
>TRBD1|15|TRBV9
CASSVVGGRTGELFF
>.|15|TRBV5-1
CASSLEARGVDEQYF
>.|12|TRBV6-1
CASGQRSTEAFF
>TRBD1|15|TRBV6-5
CASSEEGGTAGELFF
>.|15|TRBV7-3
CASSQTEDIFYEQYF
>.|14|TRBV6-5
CASRATGSNSPLHF
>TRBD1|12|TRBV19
CASSTDRVEAFF
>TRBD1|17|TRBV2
CASSDPDRVWAGNTIYF
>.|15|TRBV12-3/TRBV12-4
CASSLEVGLSYGYTF
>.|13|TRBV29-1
CSVANHGGYEQYF
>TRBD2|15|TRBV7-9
CASSVVAGAEETQYF
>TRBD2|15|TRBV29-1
CSVRLAGGNYYEQYF
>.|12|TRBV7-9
CASSSKPAEQFF
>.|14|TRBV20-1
CSAAGVSFSYEQYF
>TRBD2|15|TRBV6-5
CASNPSGRVTGELFF
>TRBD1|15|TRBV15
CATSDTTGVNGELFF
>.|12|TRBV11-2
CASSFVVTEAFF
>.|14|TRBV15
CATSRRRDTGELFF
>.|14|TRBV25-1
CASSDDSSGNTIYF
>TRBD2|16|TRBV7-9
CASSTGLAGRQETQYF
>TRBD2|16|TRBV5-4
CASSLLAGFNTGELFF
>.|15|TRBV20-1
CSARDSSRLQETQYF
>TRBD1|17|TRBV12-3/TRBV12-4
CASSSIGTGLGGQPQHF
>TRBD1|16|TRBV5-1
CTSSLGTGMGNQPQHF
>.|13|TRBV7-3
CASSPEGLDEQYF
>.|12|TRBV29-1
CSAFGELNEQYF
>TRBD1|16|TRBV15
CATSTGTTGQNEKLFF
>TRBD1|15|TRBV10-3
CAIRRKEGAGSPLHF
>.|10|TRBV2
CASRGIEALF
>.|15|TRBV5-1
CASSFHVSMNTEAFF
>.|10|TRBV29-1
CSVGEQPQHF
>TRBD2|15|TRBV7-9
CASSGGTSGTYEQYF
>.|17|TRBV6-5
CASSYFKTGLRNSPLHF
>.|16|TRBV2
CASSSPTGANVHEQYF
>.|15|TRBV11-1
CASSLRLRGWTEAFF
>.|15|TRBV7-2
CASTLWGEIQETQYF
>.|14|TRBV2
CASSEPLSSYEQYF
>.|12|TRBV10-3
CAIGAANYEQYF
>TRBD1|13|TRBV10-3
CAISPRTGETQYF
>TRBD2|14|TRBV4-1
CASSQEGGLETQYF